This T cell receptor beta chain is drawn from a study of CD4 T cells in relation to SARS-CoV-2 and coronaviruses. Study overall: Crossreactive spike epitopes shared across donors were mapped to their HLA restriction.

About this clone itself: Its antigen is not known.

The method was immunoSEQ multiplex PCR; TCRdb's version includes in-frame clones alone and lacks a portion of them. The sample lists fewer than 25,000 clones; 65% to 80% were seen once. The unexposed donors gave CD4+ T cells in about 2010-2019, prior to COVID-19. After ten to eleven days of culture, CD4+ T cells were isolated. The CDR3 runs to 14 residues. Germline-derived CDR1 and CDR2 are SGHKS and YYEKEE (reference sequence). V shed 4 bases, J shed 6 bases, and the junction held 9 bases outside the gene matches. Source material: CD4+ T cells from PBMCs, cultured in vitro. The chain couples TRBV5-5 to TRBJ1-1, with 7 bases aligning to TRBD1. The receptor was isolated from a human donor in good health. The DNA of the CDR3 is TGTGCCAGCAGCCTTCGAACAGGGGTCTCTGAAGCTTTCTTT. The encoded protein is CASSLRTGVSEAFF.